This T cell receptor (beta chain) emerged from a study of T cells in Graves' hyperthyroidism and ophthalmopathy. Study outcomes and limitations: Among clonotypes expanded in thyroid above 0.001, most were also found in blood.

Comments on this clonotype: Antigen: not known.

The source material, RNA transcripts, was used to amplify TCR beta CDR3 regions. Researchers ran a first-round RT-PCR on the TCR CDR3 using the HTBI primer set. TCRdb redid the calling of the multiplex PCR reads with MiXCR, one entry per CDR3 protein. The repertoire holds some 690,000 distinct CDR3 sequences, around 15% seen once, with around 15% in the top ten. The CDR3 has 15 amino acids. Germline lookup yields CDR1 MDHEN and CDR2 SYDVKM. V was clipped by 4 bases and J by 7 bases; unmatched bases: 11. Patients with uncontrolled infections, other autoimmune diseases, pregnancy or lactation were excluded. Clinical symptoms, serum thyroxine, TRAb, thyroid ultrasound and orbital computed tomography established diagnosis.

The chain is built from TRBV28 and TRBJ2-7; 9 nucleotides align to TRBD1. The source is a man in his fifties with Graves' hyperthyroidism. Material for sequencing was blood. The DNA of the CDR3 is TGTGCCAGCAGTTCCACCGGGACAGGGATCCCGGAGCAGTACTTC. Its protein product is CASSSTGTGIPEQYF.